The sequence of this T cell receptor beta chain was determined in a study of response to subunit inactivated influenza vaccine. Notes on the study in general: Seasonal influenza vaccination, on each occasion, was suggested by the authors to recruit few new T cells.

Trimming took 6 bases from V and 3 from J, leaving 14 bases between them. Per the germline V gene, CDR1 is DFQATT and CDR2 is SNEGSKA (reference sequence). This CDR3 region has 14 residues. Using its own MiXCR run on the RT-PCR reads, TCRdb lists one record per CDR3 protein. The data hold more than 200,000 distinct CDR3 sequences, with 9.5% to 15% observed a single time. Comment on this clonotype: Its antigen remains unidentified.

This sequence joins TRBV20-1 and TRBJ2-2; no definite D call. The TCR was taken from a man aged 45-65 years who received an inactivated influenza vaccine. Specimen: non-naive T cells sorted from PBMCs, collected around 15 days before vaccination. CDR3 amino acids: CSASPRTYTGELFF. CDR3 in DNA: TGCAGTGCCAGCCCCCGGACCTACACCGGGGAGCTGTTTTTT.